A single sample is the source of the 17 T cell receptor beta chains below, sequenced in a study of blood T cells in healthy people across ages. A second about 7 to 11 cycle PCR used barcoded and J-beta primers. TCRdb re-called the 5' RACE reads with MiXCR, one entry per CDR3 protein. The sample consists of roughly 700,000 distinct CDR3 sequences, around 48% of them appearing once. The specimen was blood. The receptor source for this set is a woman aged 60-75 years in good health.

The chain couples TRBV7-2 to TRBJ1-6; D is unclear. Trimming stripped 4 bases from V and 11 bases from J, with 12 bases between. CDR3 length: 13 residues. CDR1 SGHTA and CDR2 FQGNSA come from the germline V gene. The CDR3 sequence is CASSSQMGTPLHF. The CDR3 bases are TGTGCCAGCAGCTCCCAAATGGGGACACCCCTCCACTTT.

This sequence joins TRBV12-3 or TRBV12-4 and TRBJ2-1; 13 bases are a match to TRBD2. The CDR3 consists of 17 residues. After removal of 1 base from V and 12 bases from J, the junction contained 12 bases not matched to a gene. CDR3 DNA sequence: TGTGCCAGCAGTTTAGTCTCCGGGACTAGCGGGAAAGGCGTGCAGTTCTTC. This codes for CASSLVSGTSGKGVQFF.

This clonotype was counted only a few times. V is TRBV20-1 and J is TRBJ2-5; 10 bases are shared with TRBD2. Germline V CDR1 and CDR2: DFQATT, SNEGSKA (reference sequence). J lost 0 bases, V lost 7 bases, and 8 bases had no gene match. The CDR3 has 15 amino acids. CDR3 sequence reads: CSVTSSGRHQETQYF. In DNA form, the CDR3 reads TGCAGTGTCACATCTAGCGGGAGACACCAAGAGACCCAGTACTTC.

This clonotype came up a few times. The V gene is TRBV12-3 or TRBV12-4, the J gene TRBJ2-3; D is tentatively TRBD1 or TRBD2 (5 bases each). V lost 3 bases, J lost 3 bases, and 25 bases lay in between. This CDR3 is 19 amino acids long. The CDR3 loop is CASSFNVPGLLWGTDTQYF. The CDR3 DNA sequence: TGTGCCAGCAGTTTCAACGTTCCGGGCCTACTTTGGGGGACAGATACGCAGTATTTT.

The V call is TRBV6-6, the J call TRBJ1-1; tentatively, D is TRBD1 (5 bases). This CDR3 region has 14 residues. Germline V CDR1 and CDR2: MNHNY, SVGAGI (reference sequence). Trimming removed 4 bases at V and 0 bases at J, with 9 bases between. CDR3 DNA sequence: TGTGCCAGCAGTTGCGGGACTTTGAACACTGAAGCTTTCTTT. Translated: CASSCGTLNTEAFF.

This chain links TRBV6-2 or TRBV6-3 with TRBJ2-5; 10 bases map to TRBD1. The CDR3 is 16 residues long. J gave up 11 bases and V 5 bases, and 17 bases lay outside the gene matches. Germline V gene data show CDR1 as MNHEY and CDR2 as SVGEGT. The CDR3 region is CASSQNVGQGVGEQYF. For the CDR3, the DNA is TGTGCCAGCAGTCAAAACGTCGGACAGGGGGTAGGGGAGCAGTACTTC.

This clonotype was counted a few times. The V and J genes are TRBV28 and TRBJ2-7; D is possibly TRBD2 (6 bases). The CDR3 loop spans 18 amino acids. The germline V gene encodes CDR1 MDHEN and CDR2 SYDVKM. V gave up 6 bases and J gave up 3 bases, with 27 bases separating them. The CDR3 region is CASSPSTGLGSLSYEQYF. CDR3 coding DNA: TGTGCCAGCAGCCCGTCAACGGGACTGGGTTCTCTAAGCTACGAGCAGTACTTC. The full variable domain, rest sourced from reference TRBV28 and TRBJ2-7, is DVKVTQSSRYLVKRTGEKVFLECVQDMDHENMFWYRQDPGLGLRLIYFSYDVKMKEKGDIPEGYSVSREKKERFSLILESASTNQTSMYLCASSPSTGLGSLSYEQYFGPGTRLTVT.

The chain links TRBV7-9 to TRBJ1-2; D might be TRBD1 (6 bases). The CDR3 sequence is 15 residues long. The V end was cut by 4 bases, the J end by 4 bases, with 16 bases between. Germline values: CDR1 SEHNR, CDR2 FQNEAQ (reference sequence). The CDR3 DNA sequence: TGTGCCAGCAGCTCCTCGGGGGCGGAATCCTATGGCTACACCTTC. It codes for CASSSSGAESYGYTF. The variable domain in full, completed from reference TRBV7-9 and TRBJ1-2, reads DTGVSQNPRHKITKRGQNVTFRCDPISEHNRLYWYRQTLGQGPEFLTYFQNEAQLEKSRLLSDRFSAERPKGSFSTLEIQRTEQGDSAMYLCASSSSGAESYGYTFGSGTRLTVV.

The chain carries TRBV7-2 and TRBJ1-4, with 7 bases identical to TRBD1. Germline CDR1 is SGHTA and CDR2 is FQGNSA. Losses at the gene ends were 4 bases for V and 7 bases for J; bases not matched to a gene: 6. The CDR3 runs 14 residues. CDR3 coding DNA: TGTGCCAGCAGCTACCGACAGGGAGGTGAAAAACTGTTTTTT. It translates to CASSYRQGGEKLFF.

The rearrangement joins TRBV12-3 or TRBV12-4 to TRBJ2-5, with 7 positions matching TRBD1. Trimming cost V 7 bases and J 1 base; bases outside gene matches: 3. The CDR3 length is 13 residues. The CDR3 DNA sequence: TGTGCCAGCAATAACAGGGGCCAAGAGACCCAGTACTTC. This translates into CASNNRGQETQYF.

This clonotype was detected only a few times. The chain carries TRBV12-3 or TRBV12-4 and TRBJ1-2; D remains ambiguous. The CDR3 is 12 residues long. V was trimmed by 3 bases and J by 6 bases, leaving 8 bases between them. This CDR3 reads CASSLIRHGYTF. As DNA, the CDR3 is TGTGCCAGCAGTTTGATACGTCATGGCTACACCTTC.

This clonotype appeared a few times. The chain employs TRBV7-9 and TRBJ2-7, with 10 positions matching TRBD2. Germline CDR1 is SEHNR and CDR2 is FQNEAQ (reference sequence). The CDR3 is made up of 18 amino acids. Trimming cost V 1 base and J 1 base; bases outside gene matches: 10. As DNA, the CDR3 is TGTGCCAGCAGCTTAGGGACATATAGCGGGAGGTTATCCTACGAGCAGTACTTC. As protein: CASSLGTYSGRLSYEQYF.

CDR3 loop: CSAAQENYGYTF. CDR3 sequence (DNA): TGCAGCGCTGCACAGGAAAACTATGGCTACACCTTC. The chain joins TRBV29-1 to TRBJ1-2, with TRBD1 as a possible D gene (5 bases). CDR3 length equals 12 residues. The V and J ends lost 7 bases and 2 bases respectively, with 11 bases between them. The V gene's germline CDR1 is SQVTM and CDR2 ANQGSEA.

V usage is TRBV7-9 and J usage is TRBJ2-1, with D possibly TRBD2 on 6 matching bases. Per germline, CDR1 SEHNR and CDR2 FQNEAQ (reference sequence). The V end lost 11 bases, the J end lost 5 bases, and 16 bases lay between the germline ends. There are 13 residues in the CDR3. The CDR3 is CACPGRSNNEQFF. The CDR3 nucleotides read TGTGCCTGCCCCGGGAGATCAAACAATGAGCAGTTCTTC.

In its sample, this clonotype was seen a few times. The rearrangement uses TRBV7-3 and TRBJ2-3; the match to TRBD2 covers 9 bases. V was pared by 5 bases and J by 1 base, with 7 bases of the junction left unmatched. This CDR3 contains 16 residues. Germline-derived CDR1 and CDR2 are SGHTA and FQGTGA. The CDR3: CASSPQAGGGTDTQYF. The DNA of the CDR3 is TGTGCCAGCAGCCCCCAAGCGGGAGGAGGCACAGATACGCAGTATTTT.

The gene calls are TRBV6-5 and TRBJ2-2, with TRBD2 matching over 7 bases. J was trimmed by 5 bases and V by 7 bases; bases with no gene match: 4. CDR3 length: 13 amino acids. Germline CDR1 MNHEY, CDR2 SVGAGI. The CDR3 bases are TGTGCCAGCACCTGGGGGGGTACCGGGGAGCTGTTTTTT. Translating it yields CASTWGGTGELFF.

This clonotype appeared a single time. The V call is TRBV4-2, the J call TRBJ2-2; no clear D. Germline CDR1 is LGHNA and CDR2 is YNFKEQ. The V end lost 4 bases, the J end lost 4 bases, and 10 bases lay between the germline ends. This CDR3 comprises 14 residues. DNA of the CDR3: TGTGCCAGCAGCCGGGCTTTGAGCACCGGGGAGCTGTTTTTT. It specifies CASSRALSTGELFF.